This T cell receptor (beta chain) comes out of a study of shared clonotypes between healthy human individuals. Study in general: Per-donor plates numbered three CD4 naive, three CD4 memory, two CD8 naive and one CD8 memory.

The CDR3 consists of 14 residues. Germline V gives CDR1 SNHLY, CDR2 FYNNEI. After removal of 8 bases from V and 6 bases from J, the junction contained 8 bases not matched to a gene. A deep-level run was used for the assay. The data were produced by immunoSEQ multiplex PCR, yet TCRdb's version contains in-frame clones alone and is incomplete. Seen here are roughly 2.4 million clones, around 95% observed once, and the top ten hold more than 0.1%. General study points: Memory subsets generally showed lower estimated richness than naive subsets.

Worth noting for this clone: Its target is unknown.

Sequenced material: naive CD4+ T cells sorted from blood. As for subset: CD45RA+ positively selected. This clonotype originated in a man aged 18 to 35 in good health. This sequence joins TRBV2 and TRBJ2-2, with 8 bases aligning to TRBD2. The CDR3 coding sequence is TGTGCCAGCCTCGGGGGGGCCAGGGCCGGGGAGCTGTTTTTT. Protein sequence: CASLGGARAGELFF. Full variable domain (missing parts from reference TRBV2 and TRBJ2-2): EPEVTQTPSHQVTQMGQEVILRCVPISNHLYFYWYRQILGQKVEFLVSFYNNEISEKSEIFDDQFSVERPDGSNFTLKIRSTKLEDSAMYFCASLGGARAGELFFGEGSRLTVL.